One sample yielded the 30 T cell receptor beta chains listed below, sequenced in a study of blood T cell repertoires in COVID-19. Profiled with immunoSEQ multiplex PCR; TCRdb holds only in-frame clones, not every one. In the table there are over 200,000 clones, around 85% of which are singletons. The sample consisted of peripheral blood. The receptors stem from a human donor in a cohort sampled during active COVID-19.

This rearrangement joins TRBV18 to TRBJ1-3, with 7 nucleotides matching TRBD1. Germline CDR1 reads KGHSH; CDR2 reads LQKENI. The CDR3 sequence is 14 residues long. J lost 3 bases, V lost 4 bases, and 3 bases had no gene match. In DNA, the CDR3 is TGTGCCAGCTCACAACAGGGGCATGGAAACACCATATATTTT. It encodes CASSQQGHGNTIYF.

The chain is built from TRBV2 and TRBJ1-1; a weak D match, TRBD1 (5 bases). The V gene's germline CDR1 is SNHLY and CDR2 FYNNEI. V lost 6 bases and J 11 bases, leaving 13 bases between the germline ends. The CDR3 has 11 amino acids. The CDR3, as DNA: TGTGCCAGCAGCCACGTGCCAGGGGCTTTCTTT. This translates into CASSHVPGAFF.

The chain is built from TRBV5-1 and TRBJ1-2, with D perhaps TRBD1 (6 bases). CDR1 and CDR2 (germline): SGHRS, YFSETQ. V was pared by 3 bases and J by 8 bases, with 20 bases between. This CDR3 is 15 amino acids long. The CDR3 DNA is TGCGCCAGCAGCTCCCAATCACAGGGCAGTCGGGGCTACACCTTC. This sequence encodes CASSSQSQGSRGYTF.

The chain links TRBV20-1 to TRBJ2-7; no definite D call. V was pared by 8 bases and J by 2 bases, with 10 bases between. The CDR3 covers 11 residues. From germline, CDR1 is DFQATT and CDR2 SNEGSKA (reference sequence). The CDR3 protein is CSTSDTYEQYF. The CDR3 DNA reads TGCAGTACGAGTGACACCTACGAGCAGTACTTC.

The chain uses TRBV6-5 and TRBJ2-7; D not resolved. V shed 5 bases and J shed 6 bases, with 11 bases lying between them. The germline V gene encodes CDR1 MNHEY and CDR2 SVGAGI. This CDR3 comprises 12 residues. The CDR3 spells CASSRNSREQYF. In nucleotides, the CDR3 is TGTGCCAGCAGTCGAAACAGTCGCGAGCAGTACTTC.

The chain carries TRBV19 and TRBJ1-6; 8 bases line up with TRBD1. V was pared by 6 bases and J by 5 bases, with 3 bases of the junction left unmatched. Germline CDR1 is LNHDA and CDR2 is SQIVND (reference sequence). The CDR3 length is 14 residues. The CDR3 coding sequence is TGTGCCAGTAGCATACAGGGGGATAATTCACCCCTCCACTTT. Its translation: CASSIQGDNSPLHF.

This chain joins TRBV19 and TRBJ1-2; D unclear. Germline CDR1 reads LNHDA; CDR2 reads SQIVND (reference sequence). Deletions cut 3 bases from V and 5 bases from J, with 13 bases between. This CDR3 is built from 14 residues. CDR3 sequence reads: CASSMVSEWYGYTF. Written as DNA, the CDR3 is TGTGCCAGTAGTATGGTCAGCGAATGGTATGGCTACACCTTC.

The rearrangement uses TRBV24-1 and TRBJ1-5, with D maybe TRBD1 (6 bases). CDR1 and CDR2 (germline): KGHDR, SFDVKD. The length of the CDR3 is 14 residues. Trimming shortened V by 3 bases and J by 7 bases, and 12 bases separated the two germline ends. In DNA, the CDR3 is TGTGCCACCAGTGATAGGGGGGGAGGCCAGCCCCAGCATTTT. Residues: CATSDRGGGQPQHF.

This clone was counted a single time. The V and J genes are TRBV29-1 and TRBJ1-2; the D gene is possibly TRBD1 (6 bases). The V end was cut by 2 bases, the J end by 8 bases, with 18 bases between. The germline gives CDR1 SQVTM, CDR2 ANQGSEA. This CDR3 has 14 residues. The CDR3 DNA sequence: TGCAGCGTTGAACATCCGACAGGTTCTTGGGGCTACACCTTC. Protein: CSVEHPTGSWGYTF.

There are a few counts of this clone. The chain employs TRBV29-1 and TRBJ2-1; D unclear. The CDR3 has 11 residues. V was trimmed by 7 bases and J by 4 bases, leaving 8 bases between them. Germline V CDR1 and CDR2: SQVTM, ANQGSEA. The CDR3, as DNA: TGCAGCGCCCGAGCGTACAATGAGCAGTTCTTC. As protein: CSARAYNEQFF.

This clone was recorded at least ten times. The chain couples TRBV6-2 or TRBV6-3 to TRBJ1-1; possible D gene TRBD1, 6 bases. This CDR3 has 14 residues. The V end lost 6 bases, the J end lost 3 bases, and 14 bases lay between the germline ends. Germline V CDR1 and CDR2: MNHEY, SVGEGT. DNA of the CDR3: TGTGCCAGCAGCCTGAGGGGGATCTACACTGAAGCTTTCTTT. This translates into CASSLRGIYTEAFF.

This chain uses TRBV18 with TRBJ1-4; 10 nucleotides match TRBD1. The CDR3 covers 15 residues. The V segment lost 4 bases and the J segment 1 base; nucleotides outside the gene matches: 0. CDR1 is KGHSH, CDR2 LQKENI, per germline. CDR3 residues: CASSRDRGTNEKLFF. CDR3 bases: TGTGCCAGCTCACGGGACAGGGGAACTAATGAAAAACTGTTTTTT. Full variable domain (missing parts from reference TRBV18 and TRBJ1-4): NAGVMQNPRHLVRRRGQEARLRCSPMKGHSHVYWYRQLPEEGLKFMVYLQKENIIDESGMPKERFSAEFPKEGPSILRIQQVVRGDSAAYFCASSRDRGTNEKLFFGSGTQLSVL.

The CDR3 DNA sequence: TGTGCCAGCAGCCGCCAAGGACAGGGCTATGGCTACACCTTC. It codes for CASSRQGQGYGYTF. The rearrangement joins TRBV11-2 to TRBJ1-2; 8 nucleotides agree with TRBD1. CDR3 size: 14 residues. Trimming cost V 5 bases and J 4 bases; bases outside gene matches: 6. The germline V gene has CDR1 SGHAT and CDR2 FQNNGV. Variable domain in full (rest from reference TRBV11-2 and TRBJ1-2): EAGVAQSPRYKIIEKRQSVAFWCNPISGHATLYWYQQILGQGPKLLIQFQNNGVVDDSQLPKDRFSAERLKGVDSTLKIQPAKLEDSAVYLCASSRQGQGYGYTFGSGTRLTVV.

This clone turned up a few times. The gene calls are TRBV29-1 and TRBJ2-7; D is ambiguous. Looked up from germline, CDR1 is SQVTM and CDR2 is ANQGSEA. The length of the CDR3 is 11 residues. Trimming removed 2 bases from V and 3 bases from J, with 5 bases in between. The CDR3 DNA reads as TGCAGCGTTGAAAAGAGCTACGAGCAGTACTTC. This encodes CSVEKSYEQYF.

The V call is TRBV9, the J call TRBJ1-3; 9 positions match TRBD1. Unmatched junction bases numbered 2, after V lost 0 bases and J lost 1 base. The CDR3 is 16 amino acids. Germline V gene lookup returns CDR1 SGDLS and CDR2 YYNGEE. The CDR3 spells CASSVVGQGSGNTIYF. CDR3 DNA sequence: TGTGCCAGCAGCGTAGTGGGACAGGGATCTGGAAACACCATATATTTT.

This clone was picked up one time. This chain's CDR3 is CASSQDRANYEQYF. CDR3 DNA sequence: TGCGCCAGCAGCCAGGACAGGGCAAACTACGAGCAGTACTTC. The chain has TRBV5-1 and TRBJ2-7; 8 nucleotides align to TRBD1. The length of the CDR3 is 14 residues. CDR1 SGHRS and CDR2 YFSETQ come from the germline V gene. The trim removed 4 bases at V and 3 bases at J, leaving 6 bases unmatched.

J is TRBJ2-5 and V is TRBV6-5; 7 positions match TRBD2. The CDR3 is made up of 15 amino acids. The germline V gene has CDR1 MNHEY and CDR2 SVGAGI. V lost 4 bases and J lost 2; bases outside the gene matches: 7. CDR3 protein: CASSSPGLGQETQYF. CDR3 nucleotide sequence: TGTGCCAGCAGTTCCCCCGGACTAGGACAAGAGACCCAGTACTTC.

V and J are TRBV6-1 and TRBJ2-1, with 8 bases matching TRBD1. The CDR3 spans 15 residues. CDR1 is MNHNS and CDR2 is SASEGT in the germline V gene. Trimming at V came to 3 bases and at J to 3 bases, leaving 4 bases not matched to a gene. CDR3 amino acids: CASSDRDRYYNEQFF. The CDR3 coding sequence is TGTGCCAGCAGTGACCGGGACAGGTACTACAATGAGCAGTTCTTC.

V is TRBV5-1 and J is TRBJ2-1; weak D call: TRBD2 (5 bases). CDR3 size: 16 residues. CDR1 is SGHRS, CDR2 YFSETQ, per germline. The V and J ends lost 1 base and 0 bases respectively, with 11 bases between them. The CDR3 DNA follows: TGCGCCAGCAGCTTGAGTTTAGGGAGCTCCTACAATGAGCAGTTCTTC. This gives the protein CASSLSLGSSYNEQFF.

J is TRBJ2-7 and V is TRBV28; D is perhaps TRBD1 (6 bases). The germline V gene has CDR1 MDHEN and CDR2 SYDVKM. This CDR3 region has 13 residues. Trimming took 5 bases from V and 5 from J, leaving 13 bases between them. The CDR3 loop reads CASSVLQGHEQYF. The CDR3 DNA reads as TGTGCCAGCAGTGTACTACAGGGCCACGAGCAGTACTTC.

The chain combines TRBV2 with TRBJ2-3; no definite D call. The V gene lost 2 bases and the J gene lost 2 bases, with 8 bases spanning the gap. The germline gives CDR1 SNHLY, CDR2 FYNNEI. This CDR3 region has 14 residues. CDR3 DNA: TGTGCCAGCAGTGAAACAGAATTCACAGATACGCAGTATTTT. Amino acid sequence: CASSETEFTDTQYF. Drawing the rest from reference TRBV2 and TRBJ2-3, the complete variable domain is EPEVTQTPSHQVTQMGQEVILRCVPISNHLYFYWYRQILGQKVEFLVSFYNNEISEKSEIFDDQFSVERPDGSNFTLKIRSTKLEDSAMYFCASSETEFTDTQYFGPGTRLTVL.

Here the CDR3 reads CASKRDRGPGEKLFF. The DNA for the CDR3 is TGTGCCAGCAAACGGGACAGGGGGCCGGGGGAAAAACTGTTTTTT. V usage is TRBV6-5 and J usage is TRBJ1-4; 12 bases map to TRBD1. CDR1 is MNHEY, CDR2 SVGAGI, per germline. This CDR3 region has 15 residues. V trimming: 7 bases; J trimming: 8 bases; junction bases outside the gene matches: 8.

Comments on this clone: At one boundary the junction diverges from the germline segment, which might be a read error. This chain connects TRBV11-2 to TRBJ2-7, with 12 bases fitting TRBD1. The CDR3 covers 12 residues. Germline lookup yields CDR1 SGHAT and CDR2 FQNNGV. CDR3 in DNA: TGTGCCAGCAGCTTGGGACAGGGGGCAGTGGACTTC. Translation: CASSLGQGAVDF.

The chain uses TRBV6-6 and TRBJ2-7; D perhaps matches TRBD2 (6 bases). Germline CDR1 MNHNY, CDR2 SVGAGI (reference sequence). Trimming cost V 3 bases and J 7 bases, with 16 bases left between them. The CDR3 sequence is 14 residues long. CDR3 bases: TGTGCCAGCAGTTATGAGGCGGGCGCGGGGGAGCAGTACTTC. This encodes CASSYEAGAGEQYF.

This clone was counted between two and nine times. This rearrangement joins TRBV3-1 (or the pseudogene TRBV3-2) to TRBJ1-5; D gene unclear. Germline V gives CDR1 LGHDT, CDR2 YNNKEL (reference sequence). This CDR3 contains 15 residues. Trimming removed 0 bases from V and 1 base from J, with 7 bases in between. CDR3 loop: CASSQDLGSNQPQHF. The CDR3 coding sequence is TGTGCCAGCAGCCAAGATCTGGGCAGCAATCAGCCCCAGCATTTT.

Here the CDR3 DNA reads TGTGCCAGCAGTTACGCGCCCCCTAGTCAGCCCCAGCATTTT. This gives the protein CASSYAPPSQPQHF. The chain joins TRBV6-2 or TRBV6-3 to TRBJ1-5, with no clear D. Germline-derived CDR1 and CDR2 are MNHEY and SVGEGT. The germline V and J ends were trimmed by 2 bases and 6 bases, with 11 bases remaining between them. The CDR3 length is 14 residues.

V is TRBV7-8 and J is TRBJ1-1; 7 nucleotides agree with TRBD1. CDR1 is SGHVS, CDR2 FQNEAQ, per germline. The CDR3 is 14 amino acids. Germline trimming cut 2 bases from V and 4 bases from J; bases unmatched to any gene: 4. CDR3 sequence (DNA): TGTGCCAGCAGCTTAAGGGACAGTGTCACTGAAGCTTTCTTT. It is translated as CASSLRDSVTEAFF. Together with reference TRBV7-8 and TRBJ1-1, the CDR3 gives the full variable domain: GAGVSQSPRYKVAKRGQDVALRCDPISGHVSLFWYQQALGQGPEFLTYFQNEAQLDKSGLPSDRFFAERPEGSVSTLKIQRTQQEDSAVYLCASSLRDSVTEAFFGQGTRLTVV.

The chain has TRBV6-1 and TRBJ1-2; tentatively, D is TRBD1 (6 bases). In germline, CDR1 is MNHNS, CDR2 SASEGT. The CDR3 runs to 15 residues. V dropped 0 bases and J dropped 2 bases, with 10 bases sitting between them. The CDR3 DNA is TGTGCCAGCAGTGAAGCCGCAGGGGCAAACTATGGCTACACCTTC. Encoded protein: CASSEAAGANYGYTF.

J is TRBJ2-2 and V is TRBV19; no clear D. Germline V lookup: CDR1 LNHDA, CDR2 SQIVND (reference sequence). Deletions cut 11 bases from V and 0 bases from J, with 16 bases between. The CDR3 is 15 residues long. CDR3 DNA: TGTGCCTCCGTCAAAAACAGAGCGAACACCGGGGAGCTGTTTTTT. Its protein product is CASVKNRANTGELFF.

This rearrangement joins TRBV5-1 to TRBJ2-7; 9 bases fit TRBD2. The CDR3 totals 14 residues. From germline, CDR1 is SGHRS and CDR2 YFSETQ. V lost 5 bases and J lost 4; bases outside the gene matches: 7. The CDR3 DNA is TGCGCCAGCAGATCGGTAGCGGGAGTTTACGAGCAGTACTTC. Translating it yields CASRSVAGVYEQYF.